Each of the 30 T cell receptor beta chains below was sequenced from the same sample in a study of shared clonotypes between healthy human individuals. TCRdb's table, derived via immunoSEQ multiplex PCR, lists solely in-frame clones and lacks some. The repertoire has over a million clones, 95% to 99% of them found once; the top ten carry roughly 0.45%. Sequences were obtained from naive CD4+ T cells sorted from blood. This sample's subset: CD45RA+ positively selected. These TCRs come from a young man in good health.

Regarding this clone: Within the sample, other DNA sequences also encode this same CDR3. CDR3 amino acids: CASSVVGSSYNEQFF. The CDR3 bases are TGTGCCAGCAGCGTAGTCGGGTCCTCCTACAATGAGCAGTTCTTC. The chain has TRBV9 and TRBJ2-1; no reliable D call. The CDR3 spans 15 residues. Germline V gene data show CDR1 as SGDLS and CDR2 as YYNGEE. Between the trimmed V and J ends, which lost 0 bases and 0 bases, there was a span of 7 bases.

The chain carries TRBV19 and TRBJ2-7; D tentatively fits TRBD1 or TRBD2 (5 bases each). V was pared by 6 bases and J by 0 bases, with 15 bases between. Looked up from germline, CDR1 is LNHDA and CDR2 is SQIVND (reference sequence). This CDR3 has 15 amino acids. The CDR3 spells CASSPQAGSSYEQYF. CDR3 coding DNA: TGTGCCAGTAGCCCTCAAGCAGGGAGCTCCTACGAGCAGTACTTC.

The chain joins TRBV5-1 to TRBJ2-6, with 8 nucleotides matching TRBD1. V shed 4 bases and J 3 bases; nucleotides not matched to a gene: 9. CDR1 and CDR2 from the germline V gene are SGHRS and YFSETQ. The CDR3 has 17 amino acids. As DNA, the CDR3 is TGCGCCAGCAGCCTCCGGACAGGGAATGTTGGGGCCAACGTCCTGACTTTC. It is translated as CASSLRTGNVGANVLTF.

CDR3 residues: CASSLARGSRLGSSYEQYF. CDR3 coding DNA: TGCGCCAGCAGCTTGGCTAGGGGATCCAGGCTAGGCTCATCCTACGAGCAGTACTTC. The chain joins TRBV5-1 to TRBJ2-7, with D maybe TRBD1 (5 bases). The V and J ends lost 0 bases and 1 base respectively, with 23 bases between them. CDR3 size: 19 residues. Germline V gene sequence: CDR1 SGHRS, CDR2 YFSETQ.

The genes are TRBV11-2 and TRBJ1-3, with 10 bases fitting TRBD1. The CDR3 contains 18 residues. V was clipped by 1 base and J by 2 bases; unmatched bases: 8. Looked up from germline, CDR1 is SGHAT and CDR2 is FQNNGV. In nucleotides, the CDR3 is TGTGCCAGCAGCTTAGGAAGGGGACAGGGGCGAACTGGAAACACCATATATTTT. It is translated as CASSLGRGQGRTGNTIYF.

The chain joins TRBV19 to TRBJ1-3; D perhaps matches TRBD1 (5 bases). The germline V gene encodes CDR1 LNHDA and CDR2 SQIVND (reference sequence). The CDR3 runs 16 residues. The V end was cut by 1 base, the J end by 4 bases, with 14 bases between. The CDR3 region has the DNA TGTGCCAGTAGTATAGGGGGCACCGTCGGCGGAAACACCATATATTTT. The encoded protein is CASSIGGTVGGNTIYF.

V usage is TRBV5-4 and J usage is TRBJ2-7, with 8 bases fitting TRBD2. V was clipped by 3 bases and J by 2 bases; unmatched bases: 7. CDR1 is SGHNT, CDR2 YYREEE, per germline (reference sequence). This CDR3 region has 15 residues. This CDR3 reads CASSSFSGITYEQYF. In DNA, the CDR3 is TGTGCCAGCAGCTCCTTTAGCGGGATAACCTACGAGCAGTACTTC.

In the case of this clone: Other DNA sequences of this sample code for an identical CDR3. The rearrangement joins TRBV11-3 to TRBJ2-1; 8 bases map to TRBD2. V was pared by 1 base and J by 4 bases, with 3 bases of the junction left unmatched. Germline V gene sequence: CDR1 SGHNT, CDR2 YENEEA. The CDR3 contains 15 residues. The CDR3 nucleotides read TGTGCCAGCAGCTTAGGCGGGAGGACTTACAATGAGCAGTTCTTC. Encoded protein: CASSLGGRTYNEQFF. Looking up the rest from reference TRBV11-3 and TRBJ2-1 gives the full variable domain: EAGVVQSPRYKIIEKKQPVAFWCNPISGHNTLYWYLQNLGQGPELLIRYENEEAVDDSQLPKDRFSAERLKGVDSTLKIQPAELGDSAVYLCASSLGGRTYNEQFFGPGTRLTVL.

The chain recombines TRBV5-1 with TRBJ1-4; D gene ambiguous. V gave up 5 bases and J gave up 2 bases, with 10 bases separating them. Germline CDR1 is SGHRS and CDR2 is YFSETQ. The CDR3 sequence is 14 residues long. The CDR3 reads CASSPFGTNEKLFF. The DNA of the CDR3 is TGCGCCAGCAGTCCGTTTGGGACTAATGAAAAACTGTTTTTT.

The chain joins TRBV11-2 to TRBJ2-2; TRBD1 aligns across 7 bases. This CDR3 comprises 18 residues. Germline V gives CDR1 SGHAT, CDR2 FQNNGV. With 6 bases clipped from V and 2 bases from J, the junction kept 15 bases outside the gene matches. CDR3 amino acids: CASRIDRVNAFNTGELFF. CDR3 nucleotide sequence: TGTGCCAGCAGAATTGACAGGGTGAACGCATTCAACACCGGGGAGCTGTTTTTT. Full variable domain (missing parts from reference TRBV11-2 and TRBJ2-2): EAGVAQSPRYKIIEKRQSVAFWCNPISGHATLYWYQQILGQGPKLLIQFQNNGVVDDSQLPKDRFSAERLKGVDSTLKIQPAKLEDSAVYLCASRIDRVNAFNTGELFFGEGSRLTVL.

The CDR3 here is CASSQYRHHKDVSGYGYTF. The DNA of the CDR3 is TGCGCCAGCAGTCAATACCGACACCACAAGGATGTTTCCGGCTATGGCTACACCTTC. The chain couples TRBV23-1 to TRBJ1-2; D gene uncertain. TRBV23-1 has ORF status, its function being uncertain. CDR3 length: 19 residues. V was cut by 1 base and J by 4 bases, with 25 bases left in between.

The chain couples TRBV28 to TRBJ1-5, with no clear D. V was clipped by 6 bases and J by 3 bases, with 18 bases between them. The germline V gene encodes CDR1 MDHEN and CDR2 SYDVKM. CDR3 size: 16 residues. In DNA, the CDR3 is TGTGCCAGCAGCCCCACAATGGCAGGTGTCAATCAGCCCCAGCATTTT. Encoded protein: CASSPTMAGVNQPQHF.

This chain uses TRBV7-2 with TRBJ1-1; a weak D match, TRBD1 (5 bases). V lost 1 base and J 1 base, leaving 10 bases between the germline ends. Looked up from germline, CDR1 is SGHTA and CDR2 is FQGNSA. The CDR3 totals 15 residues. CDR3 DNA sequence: TGTGCCAGCAGCTTAGGGGGCGGACAGAACACTGAAGCTTTCTTT. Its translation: CASSLGGGQNTEAFF. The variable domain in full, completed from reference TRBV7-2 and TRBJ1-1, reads GAGVSQSPSNKVTEKGKDVELRCDPISGHTALYWYRQSLGQGLEFLIYFQGNSAPDKSGLPSDRFSAERTGGSVSTLTIQRTQQEDSAVYLCASSLGGGQNTEAFFGQGTRLTVV.

Here the CDR3 reads CASSPFSGEAQYF. For the CDR3, the DNA is TGTGCCAGCAGCCCCTTTTCCGGGGAGGCGCAGTATTTT. The chain combines TRBV5-5 with TRBJ2-3; maybe TRBD2 (6 bases). Trimming removed 4 bases from V and 10 bases from J, with 16 bases in between. Germline V CDR1 and CDR2: SGHKS, YYEKEE (reference sequence). The CDR3 loop spans 13 amino acids.

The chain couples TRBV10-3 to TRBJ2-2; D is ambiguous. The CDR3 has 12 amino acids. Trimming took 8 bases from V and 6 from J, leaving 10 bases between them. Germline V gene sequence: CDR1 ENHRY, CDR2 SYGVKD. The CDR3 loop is CAIGQAAGELFF. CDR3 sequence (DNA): TGTGCCATCGGGCAGGCGGCCGGGGAGCTGTTTTTT.

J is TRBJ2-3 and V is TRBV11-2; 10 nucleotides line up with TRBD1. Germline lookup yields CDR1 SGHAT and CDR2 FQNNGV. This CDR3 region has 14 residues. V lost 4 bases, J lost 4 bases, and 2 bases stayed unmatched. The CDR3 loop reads CASSSTGGADTQYF. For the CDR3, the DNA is TGTGCCAGCAGCTCGACAGGGGGCGCAGATACGCAGTATTTT.

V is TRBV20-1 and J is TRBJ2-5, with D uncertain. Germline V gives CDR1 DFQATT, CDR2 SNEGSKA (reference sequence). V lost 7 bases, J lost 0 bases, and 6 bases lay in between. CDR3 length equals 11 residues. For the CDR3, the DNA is TGCAGTGTCACCTACCAAGAGACCCAGTACTTC. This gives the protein CSVTYQETQYF.

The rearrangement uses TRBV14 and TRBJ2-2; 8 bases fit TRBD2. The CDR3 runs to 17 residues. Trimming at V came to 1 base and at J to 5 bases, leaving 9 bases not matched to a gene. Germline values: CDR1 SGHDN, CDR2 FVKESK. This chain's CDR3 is CASSQGGRRRVTGELFF. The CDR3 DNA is TGTGCCAGCAGCCAAGGCGGGAGGAGGAGAGTAACCGGGGAGCTGTTTTTT.

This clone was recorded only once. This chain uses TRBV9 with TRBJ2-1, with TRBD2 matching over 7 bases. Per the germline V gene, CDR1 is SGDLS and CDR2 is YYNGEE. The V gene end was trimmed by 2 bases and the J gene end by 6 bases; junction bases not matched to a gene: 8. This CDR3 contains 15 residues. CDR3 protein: CASSVRASGINEQFF. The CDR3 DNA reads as TGTGCCAGCAGCGTTCGGGCTAGCGGAATCAATGAGCAGTTCTTC.

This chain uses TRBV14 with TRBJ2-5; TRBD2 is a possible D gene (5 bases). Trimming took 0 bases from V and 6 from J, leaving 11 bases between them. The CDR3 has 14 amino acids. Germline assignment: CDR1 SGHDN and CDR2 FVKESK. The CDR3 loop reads CASSQERASKTQYF. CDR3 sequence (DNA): TGTGCCAGCAGCCAAGAGAGGGCCTCGAAGACCCAGTACTTC. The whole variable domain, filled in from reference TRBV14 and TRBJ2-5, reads EAGVTQFPSHSVIEKGQTVTLRCDPISGHDNLYWYRRVMGKEIKFLLHFVKESKQDESGMPNNRFLAERTGGTYSTLKVQPAELEDSGVYFCASSQERASKTQYFGPGTRLLVL.

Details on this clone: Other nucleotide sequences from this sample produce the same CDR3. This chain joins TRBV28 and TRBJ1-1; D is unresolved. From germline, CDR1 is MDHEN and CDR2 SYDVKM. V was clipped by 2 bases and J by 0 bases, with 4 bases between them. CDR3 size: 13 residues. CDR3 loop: CASSLSLNTEAFF. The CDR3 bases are TGTGCCAGCAGTTTAAGTTTGAACACTGAAGCTTTCTTT.

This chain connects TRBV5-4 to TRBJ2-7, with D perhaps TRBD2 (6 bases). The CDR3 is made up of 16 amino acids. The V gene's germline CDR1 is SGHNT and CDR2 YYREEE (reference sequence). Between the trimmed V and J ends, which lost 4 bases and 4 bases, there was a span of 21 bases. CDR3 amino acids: CASSHRGIGRVYEQYF. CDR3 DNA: TGTGCCAGCAGCCACCGGGGGATCGGTCGCGTATACGAGCAGTACTTC.

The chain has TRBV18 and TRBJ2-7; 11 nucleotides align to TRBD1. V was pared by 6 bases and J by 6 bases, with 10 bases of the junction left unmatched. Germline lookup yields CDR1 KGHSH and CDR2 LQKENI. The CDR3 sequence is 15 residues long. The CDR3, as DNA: TGTGCCAGCTCCCTAGGGGGGGACAGGGGGATCGAGCAGTACTTC. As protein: CASSLGGDRGIEQYF. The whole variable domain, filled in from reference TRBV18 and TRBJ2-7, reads NAGVMQNPRHLVRRRGQEARLRCSPMKGHSHVYWYRQLPEEGLKFMVYLQKENIIDESGMPKERFSAEFPKEGPSILRIQQVVRGDSAAYFCASSLGGDRGIEQYFGPGTRLTVT.

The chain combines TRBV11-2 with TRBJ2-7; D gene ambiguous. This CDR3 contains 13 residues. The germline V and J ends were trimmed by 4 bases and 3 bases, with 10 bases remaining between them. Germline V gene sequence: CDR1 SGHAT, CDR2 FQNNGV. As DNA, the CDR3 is TGTGCCAGCAGCTCCCCTTGGGGCTACGAGCAGTACTTC. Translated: CASSSPWGYEQYF. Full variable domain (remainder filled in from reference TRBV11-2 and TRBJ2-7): EAGVAQSPRYKIIEKRQSVAFWCNPISGHATLYWYQQILGQGPKLLIQFQNNGVVDDSQLPKDRFSAERLKGVDSTLKIQPAKLEDSAVYLCASSSPWGYEQYFGPGTRLTVT.

In DNA form, the CDR3 reads TGTGCCAGCAGCCCCTCTAGGACTAGTTACAATGAGCAGTTCTTC. Residues: CASSPSRTSYNEQFF. V gene TRBV7-8 combines with J gene TRBJ2-1; 7 bases agree with TRBD2. CDR3 length: 15 amino acids. The V gene end was trimmed by 5 bases and the J gene end by 4 bases; junction bases not matched to a gene: 8. From germline, CDR1 is SGHVS and CDR2 FQNEAQ.

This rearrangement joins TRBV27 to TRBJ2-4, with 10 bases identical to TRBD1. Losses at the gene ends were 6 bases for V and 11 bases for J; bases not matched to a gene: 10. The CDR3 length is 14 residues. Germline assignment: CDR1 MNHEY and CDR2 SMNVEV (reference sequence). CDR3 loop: CASSYIGTGDFQYF. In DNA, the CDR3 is TGTGCCAGCAGCTATATCGGGACAGGGGATTTTCAGTACTTC.

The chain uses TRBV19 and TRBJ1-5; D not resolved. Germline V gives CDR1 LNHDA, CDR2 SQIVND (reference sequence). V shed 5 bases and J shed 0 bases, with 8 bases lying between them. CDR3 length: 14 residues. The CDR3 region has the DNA TGTGCCAGTAGTGCTGATTATAGCAATCAGCCCCAGCATTTT. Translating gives CASSADYSNQPQHF.

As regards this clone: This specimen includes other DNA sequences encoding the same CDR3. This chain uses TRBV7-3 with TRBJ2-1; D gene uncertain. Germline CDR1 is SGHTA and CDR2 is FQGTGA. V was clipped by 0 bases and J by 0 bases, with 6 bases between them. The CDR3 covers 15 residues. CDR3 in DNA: TGTGCCAGCAGCTTAACCCTCGCCTCCTACAATGAGCAGTTCTTC. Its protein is CASSLTLASYNEQFF.

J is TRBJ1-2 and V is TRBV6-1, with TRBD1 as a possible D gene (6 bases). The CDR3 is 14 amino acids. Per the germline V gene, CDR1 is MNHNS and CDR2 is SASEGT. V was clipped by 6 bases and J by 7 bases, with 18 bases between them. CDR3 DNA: TGTGCCAGCAGACCCTTTTTTGGAGGGGGTGGCTACACCTTC. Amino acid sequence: CASRPFFGGGGYTF.

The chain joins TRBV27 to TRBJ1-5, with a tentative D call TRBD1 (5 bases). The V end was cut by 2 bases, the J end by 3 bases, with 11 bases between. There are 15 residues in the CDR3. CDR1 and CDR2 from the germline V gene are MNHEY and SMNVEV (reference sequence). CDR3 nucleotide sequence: TGTGCCAGCAGTTTAACGGCAGGGTTCAATCAGCCCCAGCATTTT. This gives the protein CASSLTAGFNQPQHF.